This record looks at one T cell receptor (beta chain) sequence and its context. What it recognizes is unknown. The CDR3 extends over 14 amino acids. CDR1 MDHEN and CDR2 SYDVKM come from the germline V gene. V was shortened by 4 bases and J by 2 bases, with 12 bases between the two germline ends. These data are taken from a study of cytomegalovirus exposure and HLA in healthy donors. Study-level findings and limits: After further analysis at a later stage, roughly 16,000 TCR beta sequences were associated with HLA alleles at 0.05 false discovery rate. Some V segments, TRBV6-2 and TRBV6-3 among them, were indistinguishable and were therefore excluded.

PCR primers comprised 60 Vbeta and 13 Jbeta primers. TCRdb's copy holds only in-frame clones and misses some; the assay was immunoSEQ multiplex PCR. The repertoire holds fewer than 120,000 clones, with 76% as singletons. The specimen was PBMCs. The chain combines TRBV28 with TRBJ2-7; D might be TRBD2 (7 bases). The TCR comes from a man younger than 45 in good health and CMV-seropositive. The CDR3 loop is CASSSEGGAYEQYF. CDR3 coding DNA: TGTGCCAGCAGTTCAGAGGGGGGGGCCTACGAGCAGTACTTC.